This TCR beta chain was recorded in a study of vaccination effects on CD4 cells after COVID-19. Turning to the study itself: BNT162b2 vaccine or mRNA-1273 vaccine was given to participants in two doses. The study sampled two convalescent patients 16 days and one week before vaccination.

This CDR3 has 15 residues. On this clone itself: Its antigen is not known.

The method was immunoSEQ multiplex PCR; TCRdb's version includes in-frame clones alone and lacks a portion of them. The profile covers more than 35,000 clones, with approximately 70% appearing a single time and about 31% taken by the ten largest. ViraFEST used viral peptide pools to expand antigen-specific CD4+ T cells before sequencing. Isolation of CD4+ T cells took place after ten to eleven days of culture. PCR-confirmed SARS-CoV-2 infection occurred in the person between March and December 2020. PBMC were cultured at around 1.9 million per well with about 10 IU/ml IL-2 and 7.5 to 10 ug/ml peptides.

The source is a human donor who had a prior SARS-CoV-2 infection. Sequencing was performed on CD4+ T cells from PBMCs cultured with a peptide pool, taken before COVID-19 vaccination. The chain combines TRBV21-1 with TRBJ2-7; no check of the table's D call, TRBD1, against the DNA was made. TRBV21-1 is a known pseudogene. In nucleotides, the CDR3 is TGTGCCAGCAGCCGAAACCGGACAGGGGGTTACGAGCAGTACTTC. Encoded protein: CASSRNRTGGYEQYF.